The 9 T cell receptor beta chains given below trace back to one sample, sequenced in a study of CD8+ T cells in alopecia areata. Extraction of RNA preceded its reverse transcription into cDNA, which served as the sequencing template. Assay: immunoSEQ multiplex PCR; the TCRdb copy retains only in-frame clones and omits some. The table lists some 100,000 clones, roughly two fifths of them singletons. The sample taken for sequencing was CD4+ T cells sorted from blood. These receptor sequences come from a human donor with alopecia areata.

The chain recombines TRBV5-1 with TRBJ2-5; 8 nucleotides line up with TRBD1. V shed 4 bases and J 2 bases; nucleotides not matched to a gene: 4. CDR1 is SGHRS and CDR2 is YFSETQ in the germline V gene. There are 14 residues in the CDR3. The CDR3 spells CASSTGTGQETQYF. In DNA form, the CDR3 reads TGCGCCAGCAGCACAGGGACAGGTCAAGAGACCCAGTACTTC.

In this sample, this clone turned up a few times. V gene TRBV29-1 combines with J gene TRBJ2-3, with D perhaps assigned TRBD1 or TRBD2 (5 bases each). The CDR3 runs to 13 residues. Trimming shortened V by 5 bases and J by 2 bases, and 11 bases separated the two germline ends. Germline CDR1 SQVTM, CDR2 ANQGSEA. CDR3 bases: TGCAGCGTTTCAGGGAGAATCACAGATACGCAGTATTTT. Translating gives CSVSGRITDTQYF.

V and J are TRBV30 and TRBJ1-1; D ambiguous. Germline V gene lookup returns CDR1 GTSNPN and CDR2 SVGIG (reference sequence). This CDR3 spans 13 amino acids. V lost 0 bases, J lost 5 bases, and 10 bases lay in between. The CDR3 DNA reads TGTGCCTGGAGTGTACATGCGGTAACTGAAGCTTTCTTT. Residues: CAWSVHAVTEAFF.

This clone was seen a few times. The chain links TRBV7-2 to TRBJ2-5; D might be TRBD2 (6 bases). CDR1 and CDR2 (germline): SGHTA, FQGNSA. The CDR3 spans 12 residues. V lost 1 base to trimming and J lost 7 bases, with 7 bases between them. The CDR3 reads CASSLELATQYF. In nucleotides, the CDR3 is TGTGCCAGCAGCTTAGAACTAGCGACCCAGTACTTC.

The J gene is TRBJ2-7, the V gene TRBV30; 9 bases are a match to TRBD2. The junction had 3 bases not matched to a gene; V was cut back by 6 bases and J by 3 bases. CDR1 and CDR2 (germline): GTSNPN, SVGIG (reference sequence). The length of the CDR3 is 12 residues. The CDR3 protein is CACGTSRYEQYF. DNA for the CDR3: TGTGCCTGTGGGACTAGCCGCTACGAGCAGTACTTC.

The chain carries TRBV11-3 and TRBJ2-1; D is possibly TRBD1 (7 bases). The CDR3 runs to 16 residues. Germline assignment: CDR1 SGHNT and CDR2 YENEEA. The V gene lost 0 bases and the J gene lost 6 bases, with 15 bases spanning the gap. CDR3 DNA sequence: TGTGCCAGCAGCTTAGATGCGGCAGGGGGGTCCAATGAGCAGTTCTTC. This translates into CASSLDAAGGSNEQFF.

The chain links TRBV5-1 to TRBJ2-7; maybe TRBD2 (6 bases). Deletions cut 2 bases from V and 3 bases from J, with 15 bases between. CDR3 length: 15 residues. CDR1 and CDR2 from the germline V gene are SGHRS and YFSETQ. The DNA for the CDR3 is TGCGCCAGCAGCTTAAATACGGGACTGTACTACGAGCAGTACTTC. Translation gives CASSLNTGLYYEQYF.

The CDR3 reads CSATPGLAGVSRGYNEQFF. CDR3 coding DNA: TGCAGCGCAACGCCGGGACTAGCGGGAGTGAGCCGTGGGTACAATGAGCAGTTCTTC. The chain carries TRBV29-1 and TRBJ2-1, with 14 bases fitting TRBD2. The length of the CDR3 is 19 residues. The V gene end was trimmed by 7 bases and the J gene end by 4 bases; junction bases not matched to a gene: 18. Germline CDR1 SQVTM, CDR2 ANQGSEA.

This chain uses TRBV30 with TRBJ1-1, with a possible D match to TRBD1 (5 bases). The CDR3 spans 11 residues. CDR1 GTSNPN and CDR2 SVGIG come from the germline V gene (reference sequence). Trimming took off 5 bases at V and 4 bases at J, with 8 bases between the two ends. The CDR3 loop is CAWDGGTEAFF. CDR3 DNA: TGTGCCTGGGATGGGGGCACTGAAGCTTTCTTT.